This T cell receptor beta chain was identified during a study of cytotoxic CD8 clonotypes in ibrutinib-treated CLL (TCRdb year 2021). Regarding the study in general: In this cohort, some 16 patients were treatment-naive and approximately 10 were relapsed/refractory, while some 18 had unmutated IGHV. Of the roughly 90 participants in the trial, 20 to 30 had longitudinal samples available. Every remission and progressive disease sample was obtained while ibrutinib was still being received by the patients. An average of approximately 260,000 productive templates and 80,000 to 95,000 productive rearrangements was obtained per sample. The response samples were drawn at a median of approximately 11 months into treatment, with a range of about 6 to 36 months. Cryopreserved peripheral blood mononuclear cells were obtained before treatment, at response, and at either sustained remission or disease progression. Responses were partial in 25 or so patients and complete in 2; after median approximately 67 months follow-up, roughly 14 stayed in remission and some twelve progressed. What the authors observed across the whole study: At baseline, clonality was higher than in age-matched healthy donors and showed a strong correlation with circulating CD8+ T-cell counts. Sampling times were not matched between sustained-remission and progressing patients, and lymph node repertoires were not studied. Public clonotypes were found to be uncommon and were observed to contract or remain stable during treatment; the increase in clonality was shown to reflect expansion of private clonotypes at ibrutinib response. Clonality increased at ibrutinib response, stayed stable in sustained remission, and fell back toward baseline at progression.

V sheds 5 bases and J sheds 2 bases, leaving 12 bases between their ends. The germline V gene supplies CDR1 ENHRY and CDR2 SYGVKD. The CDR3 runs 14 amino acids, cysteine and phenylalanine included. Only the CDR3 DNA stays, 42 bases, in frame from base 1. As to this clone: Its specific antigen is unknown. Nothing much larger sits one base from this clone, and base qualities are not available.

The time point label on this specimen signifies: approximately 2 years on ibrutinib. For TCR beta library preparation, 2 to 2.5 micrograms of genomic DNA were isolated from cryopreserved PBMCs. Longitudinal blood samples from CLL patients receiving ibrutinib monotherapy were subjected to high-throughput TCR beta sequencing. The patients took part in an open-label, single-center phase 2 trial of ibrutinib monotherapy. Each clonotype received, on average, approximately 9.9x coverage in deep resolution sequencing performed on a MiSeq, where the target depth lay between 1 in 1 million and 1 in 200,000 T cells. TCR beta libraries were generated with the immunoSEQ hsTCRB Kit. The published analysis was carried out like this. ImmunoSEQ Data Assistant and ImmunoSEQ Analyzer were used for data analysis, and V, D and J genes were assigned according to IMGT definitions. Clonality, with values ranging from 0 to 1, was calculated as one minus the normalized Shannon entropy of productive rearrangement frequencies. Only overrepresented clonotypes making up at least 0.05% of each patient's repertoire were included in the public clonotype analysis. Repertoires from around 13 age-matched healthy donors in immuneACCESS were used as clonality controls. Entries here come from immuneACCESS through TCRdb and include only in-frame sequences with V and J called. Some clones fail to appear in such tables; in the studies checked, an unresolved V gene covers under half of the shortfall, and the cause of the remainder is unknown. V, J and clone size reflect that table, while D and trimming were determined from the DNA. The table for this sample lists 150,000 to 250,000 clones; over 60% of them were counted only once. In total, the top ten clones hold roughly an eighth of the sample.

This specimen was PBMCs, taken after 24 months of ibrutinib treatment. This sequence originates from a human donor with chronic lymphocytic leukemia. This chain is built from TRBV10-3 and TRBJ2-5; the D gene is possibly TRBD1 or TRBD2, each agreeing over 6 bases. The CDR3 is CAISRTAGQETQYF. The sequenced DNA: TGTGCCATCAGTAGGACAGCGGGTCAAGAGACCCAGTACTTC.